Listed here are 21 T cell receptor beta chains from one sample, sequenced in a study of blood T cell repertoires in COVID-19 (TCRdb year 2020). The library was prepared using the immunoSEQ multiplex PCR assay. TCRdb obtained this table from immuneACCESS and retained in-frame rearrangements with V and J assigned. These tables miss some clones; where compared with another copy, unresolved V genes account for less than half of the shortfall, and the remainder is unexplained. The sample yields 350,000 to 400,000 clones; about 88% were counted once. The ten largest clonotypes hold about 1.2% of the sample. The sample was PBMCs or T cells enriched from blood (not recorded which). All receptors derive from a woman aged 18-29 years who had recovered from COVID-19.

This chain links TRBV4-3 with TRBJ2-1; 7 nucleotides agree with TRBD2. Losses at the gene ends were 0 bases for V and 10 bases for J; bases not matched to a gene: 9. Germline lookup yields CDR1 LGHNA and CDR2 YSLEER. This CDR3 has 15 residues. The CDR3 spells CASSQDARREVEQFF. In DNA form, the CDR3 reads TGCGCCAGCAGCCAAGATGCGCGACGGGAGGTGGAGCAGTTCTTC.

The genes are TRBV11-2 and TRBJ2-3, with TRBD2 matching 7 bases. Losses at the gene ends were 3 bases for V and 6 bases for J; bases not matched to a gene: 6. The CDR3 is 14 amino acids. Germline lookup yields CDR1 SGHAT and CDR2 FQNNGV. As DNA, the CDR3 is TGTGCCAGCAGCTTCGGACTAGTGTCGGATACGCAGTATTTT. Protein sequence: CASSFGLVSDTQYF.

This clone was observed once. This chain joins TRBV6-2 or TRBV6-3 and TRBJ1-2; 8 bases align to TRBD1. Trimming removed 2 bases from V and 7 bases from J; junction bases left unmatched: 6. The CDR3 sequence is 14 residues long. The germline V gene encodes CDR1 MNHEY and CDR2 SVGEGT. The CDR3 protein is CASSYDDRGLGYTF. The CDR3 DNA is TGTGCCAGCAGTTACGATGACAGGGGCCTTGGCTACACCTTC.

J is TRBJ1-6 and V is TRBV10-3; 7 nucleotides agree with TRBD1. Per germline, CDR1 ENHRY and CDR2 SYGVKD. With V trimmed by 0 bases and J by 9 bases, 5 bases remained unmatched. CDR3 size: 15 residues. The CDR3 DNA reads TGTGCCATCAGTGAGTCGACAGGGTCTGGTTCACCCCTCCACTTT. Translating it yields CAISESTGSGSPLHF.

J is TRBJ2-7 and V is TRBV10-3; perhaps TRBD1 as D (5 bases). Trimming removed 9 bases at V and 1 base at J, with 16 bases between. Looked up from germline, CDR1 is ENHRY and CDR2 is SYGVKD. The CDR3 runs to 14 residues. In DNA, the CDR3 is TGTGCCATTAAACCAGACAGTGATTCCTACGAGCAGTACTTC. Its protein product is CAIKPDSDSYEQYF.

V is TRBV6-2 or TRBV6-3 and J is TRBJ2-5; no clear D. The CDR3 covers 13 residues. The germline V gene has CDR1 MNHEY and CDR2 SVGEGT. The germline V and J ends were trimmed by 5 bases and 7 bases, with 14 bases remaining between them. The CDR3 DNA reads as TGTGCCAGCAGTCTCTATTCCCCGGGGACCCAGTACTTC. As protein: CASSLYSPGTQYF.

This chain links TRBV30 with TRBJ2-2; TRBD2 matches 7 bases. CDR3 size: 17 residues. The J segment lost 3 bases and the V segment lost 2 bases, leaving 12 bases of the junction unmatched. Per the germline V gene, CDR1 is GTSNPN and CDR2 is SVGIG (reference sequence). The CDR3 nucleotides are TGTGCCTGGAGTTTTCGGTGGACTAGTAGGGACACCGGGGAGCTGTTTTTT. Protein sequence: CAWSFRWTSRDTGELFF.

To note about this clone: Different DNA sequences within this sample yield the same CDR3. The CDR3 is CASSLGRDYEQYF. The CDR3 nucleotides are TGTGCCAGCAGCTTAGGGCGGGACTACGAGCAGTACTTC. V is TRBV7-2 and J is TRBJ2-7, with D perhaps TRBD2 (6 bases). This CDR3 is 13 amino acids long. Trimming cost V 1 base and J 3 bases, with 7 bases left between them. Germline V gives CDR1 SGHTA, CDR2 FQGNSA.

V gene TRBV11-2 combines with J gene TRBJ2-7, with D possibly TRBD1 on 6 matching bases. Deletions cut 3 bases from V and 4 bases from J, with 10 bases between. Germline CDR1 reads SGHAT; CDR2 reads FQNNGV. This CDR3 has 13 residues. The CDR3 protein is CASSFGRGYEQYF. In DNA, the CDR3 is TGTGCCAGCAGCTTTGGCAGGGGATACGAGCAGTACTTC.

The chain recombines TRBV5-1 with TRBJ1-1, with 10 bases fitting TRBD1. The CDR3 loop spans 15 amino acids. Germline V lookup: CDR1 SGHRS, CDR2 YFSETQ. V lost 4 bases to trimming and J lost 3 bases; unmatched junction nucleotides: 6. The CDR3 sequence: CASSPIGTGDTEAFF. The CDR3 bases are TGCGCCAGCAGCCCGATAGGGACAGGGGACACTGAAGCTTTCTTT.

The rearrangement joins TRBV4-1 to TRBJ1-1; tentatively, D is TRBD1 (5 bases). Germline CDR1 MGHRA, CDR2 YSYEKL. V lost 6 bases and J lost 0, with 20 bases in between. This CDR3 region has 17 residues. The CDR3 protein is CASRETEQARMNTEAFF. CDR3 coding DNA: TGCGCCAGCAGGGAAACAGAACAGGCCAGGATGAACACTGAAGCTTTCTTT.

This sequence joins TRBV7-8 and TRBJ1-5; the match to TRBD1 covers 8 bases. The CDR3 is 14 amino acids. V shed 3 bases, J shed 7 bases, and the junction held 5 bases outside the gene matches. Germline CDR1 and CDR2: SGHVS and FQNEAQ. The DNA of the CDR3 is TGTGCCAGCAGCTTGACAGGGGTAGTACAGCCCCAGCATTTT. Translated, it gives CASSLTGVVQPQHF.

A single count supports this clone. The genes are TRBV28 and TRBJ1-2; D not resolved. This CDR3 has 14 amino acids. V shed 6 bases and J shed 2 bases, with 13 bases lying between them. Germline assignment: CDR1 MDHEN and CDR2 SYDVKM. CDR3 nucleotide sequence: TGTGCCAGCAGAGTCCCCCAGGTGAACTATGGCTACACCTTC. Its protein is CASRVPQVNYGYTF.

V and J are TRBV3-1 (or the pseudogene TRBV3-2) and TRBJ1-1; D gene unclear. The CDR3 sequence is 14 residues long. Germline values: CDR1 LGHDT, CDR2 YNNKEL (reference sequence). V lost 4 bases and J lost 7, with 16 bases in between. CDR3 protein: CASSPLGYEFEAFF. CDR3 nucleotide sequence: TGTGCCAGCAGCCCTCTCGGGTATGAGTTTGAAGCTTTCTTT.

CDR3 in DNA: TGTGCCAGCAGTCGGGGGAGCAATCAGCCCCAGCATTTT. Protein: CASSRGSNQPQHF. This chain uses TRBV6-5 with TRBJ1-5, with D possibly TRBD1 on 5 matching bases. CDR1 and CDR2 from the germline V gene are MNHEY and SVGAGI. Trimming cost V 5 bases and J 1 base, with 6 bases left between them. This CDR3 region has 13 residues.

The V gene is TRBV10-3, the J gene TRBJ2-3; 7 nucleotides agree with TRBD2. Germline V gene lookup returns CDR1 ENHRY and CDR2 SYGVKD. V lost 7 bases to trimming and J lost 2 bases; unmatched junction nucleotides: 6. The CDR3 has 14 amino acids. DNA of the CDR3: TGTGCCATCAAAACTAGCGATAACACAGATACGCAGTATTTT. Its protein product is CAIKTSDNTDTQYF.

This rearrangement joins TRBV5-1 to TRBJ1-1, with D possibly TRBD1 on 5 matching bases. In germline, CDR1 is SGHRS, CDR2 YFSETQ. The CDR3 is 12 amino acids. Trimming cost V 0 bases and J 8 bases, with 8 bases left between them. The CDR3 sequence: CASSLGQREAFF. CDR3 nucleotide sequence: TGCGCCAGCAGCTTGGGACAGAGGGAAGCTTTCTTT.

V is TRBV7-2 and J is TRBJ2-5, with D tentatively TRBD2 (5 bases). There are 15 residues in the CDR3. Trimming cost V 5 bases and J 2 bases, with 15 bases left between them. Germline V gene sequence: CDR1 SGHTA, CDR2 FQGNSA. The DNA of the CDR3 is TGTGCCAGCAGCCCTGGATATGGACTTCAAGAGACCCAGTACTTC. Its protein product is CASSPGYGLQETQYF.

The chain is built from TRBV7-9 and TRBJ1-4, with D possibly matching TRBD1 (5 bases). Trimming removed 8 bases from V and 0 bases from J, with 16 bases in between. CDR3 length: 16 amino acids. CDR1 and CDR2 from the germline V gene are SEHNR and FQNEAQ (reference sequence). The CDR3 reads CASGAGGDATNEKLFF. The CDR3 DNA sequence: TGTGCCAGCGGGGCCGGAGGGGACGCAACTAATGAAAAACTGTTTTTT.

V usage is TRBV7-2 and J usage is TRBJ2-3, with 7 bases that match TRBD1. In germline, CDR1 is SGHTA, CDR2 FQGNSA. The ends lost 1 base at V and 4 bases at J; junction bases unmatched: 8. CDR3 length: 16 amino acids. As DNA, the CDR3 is TGTGCCAGCAGCTTAGAGGGGGCAGGGGGTGCAGATACGCAGTATTTT. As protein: CASSLEGAGGADTQYF. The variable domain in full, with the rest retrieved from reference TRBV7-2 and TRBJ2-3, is GAGVSQSPSNKVTEKGKDVELRCDPISGHTALYWYRQSLGQGLEFLIYFQGNSAPDKSGLPSDRFSAERTGGSVSTLTIQRTQQEDSAVYLCASSLEGAGGADTQYFGPGTRLTVL.

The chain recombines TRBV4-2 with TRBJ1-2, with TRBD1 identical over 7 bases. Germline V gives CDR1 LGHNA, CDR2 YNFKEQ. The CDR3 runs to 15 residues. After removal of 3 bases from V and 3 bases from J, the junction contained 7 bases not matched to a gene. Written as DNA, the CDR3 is TGTGCCAGCAGCCACCCCGACAGGGCTTACTATGGCTACACCTTC. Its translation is CASSHPDRAYYGYTF.